This is a list of T cell receptor beta chains from one sample in a study of T cell responses to AZD1222 COVID-19 vaccine. Method: immunoSEQ multiplex PCR; TCRdb's copy keeps in-frame clones and lacks some. This repertoire shows about 90,000 clones, approximately 90% found once; its top ten account for over 10%. This specimen was peripheral blood, taken 28 days after the second AZD1222 dose. These receptors originate from an adult who received the AZD1222 COVID-19 vaccine. CDR3s leave out the opening cysteine and the closing phenylalanine or tryptophan. Size is stated for part of the rows, as once, few or many counts, or as a class when the clone is expanded.

clone_size: -; v_call: TRBV7-8; cdr3_aa: ASSLATSSYEQY
clone_size: once; v_call: TRBV6-4; cdr3_aa: ASSKDLGPVGAF
clone_size: once; v_call: TRBV29-1; cdr3_aa: STTDSHNEQF
clone_size: -; v_call: TRBV6-5; cdr3_aa: ASTLGLAGINTQY
clone_size: -; v_call: TRBV9; cdr3_aa: ASSAGQGTYNEQF
clone_size: -; v_call: TRBV5-1; cdr3_aa: ASSPGAGLRDEQY
clone_size: -; v_call: TRBV9; cdr3_aa: ASSVLLAGTDTQY
clone_size: -; v_call: TRBV5-1; cdr3_aa: ASSLTGLVQETQY
clone_size: -; v_call: TRBV9; cdr3_aa: ASSVAGTGVYEQY
clone_size: few; v_call: TRBV28; cdr3_aa: ASRTGGVDGYT
clone_size: -; v_call: TRBV7-9; cdr3_aa: ASSLAVGSTNTQY
clone_size: -; v_call: TRBV7-2; cdr3_aa: ASSLAGQRIF
clone_size: -; v_call: TRBV5-1; cdr3_aa: ASSLREWYGYT
clone_size: -; v_call: TRBV11-2; cdr3_aa: ASSSTWEALYNEQF
clone_size: -; v_call: TRBV7-9; cdr3_aa: ASSSEATEAF
clone_size: -; v_call: TRBV7-8; cdr3_aa: ASSLWRSYSNQPQH
clone_size: -; v_call: TRBV6-2/TRBV6-3; cdr3_aa: ASSYTGGGDYGYT
clone_size: -; v_call: TRBV4-1; cdr3_aa: ASSHSFDGDRGTEQY
clone_size: -; v_call: TRBV5-6; cdr3_aa: ASSLEPGLYGYT
clone_size: -; v_call: TRBV5-1; cdr3_aa: ASSSSGEQF
clone_size: -; v_call: TRBV5-1; cdr3_aa: ASSTGLAGLSSYEQY
clone_size: -; v_call: TRBV2; cdr3_aa: ASSARGSYEQY
clone_size: -; v_call: TRBV7-3; cdr3_aa: ASSEQGEGYT
clone_size: once; v_call: TRBV5-6; cdr3_aa: ASSWTGLPYEQY